These 23 T cell receptor beta chains were all obtained from the same sample, sequenced in a study of monozygotic twins with inflammatory bowel disease. Reprocessing the 5' RACE reads, TCRdb reports a single entry for every CDR3 protein and omits DNA. The sample's table shows about 300,000 distinct CDR3 sequences. Sequenced material: blood. The source of these receptors is a human donor with ulcerative colitis or Crohn's disease, or a healthy co-twin of an affected twin (not recorded which).

The chain joins TRBV20-1 to TRBJ1-5; TCRdb's D gene call, TRBD1, goes unchecked for lack of DNA. CDR1 is DFQATT and CDR2 is SNEGSKA in the germline V gene (reference sequence). The CDR3 is made up of 14 amino acids. CDR3: CSARVSGGYQPQHF.

The chain joins TRBV4-3 to TRBJ2-7; the D gene TCRdb calls, TRBD1, cannot be checked with no DNA. Germline-derived CDR1 and CDR2 are LGHNA and YSLEER. The CDR3 length is 16 residues. CDR3 sequence: CASSQAPGDTSYEQYF.

This sequence joins TRBV7-6 and TRBJ2-5; TCRdb outputs TRBD2, but without DNA this stays unchecked. Germline V lookup: CDR1 SGHVS, CDR2 FNYEAQ. This CDR3 comprises 17 residues. CDR3 amino acids: CASSLVLLAGGSETQYF.

The rearrangement uses TRBV7-2 and TRBJ1-2; lacking DNA, the TRBD1 call made by TCRdb goes unchecked. Germline V lookup: CDR1 SGHTA, CDR2 FQGNSA. The CDR3 has 12 amino acids. The chain's CDR3 is CASSPTGYGYTF.

The chain has TRBV5-1 and TRBJ2-5. The CDR3 is made up of 14 amino acids. Germline V lookup: CDR1 SGHRS, CDR2 YFSETQ. The CDR3 sequence is CASSFYGPEETQYF. Based on the CDR3 plus reference TRBV5-1 and TRBJ2-5, the full variable domain is KAGVTQTPRYLIKTRGQQVTLSCSPISGHRSVSWYQQTPGQGLQFLFEYFSETQRNKGNFPGRFSGRQFSNSRSEMNVSTLELGDSALYLCASSFYGPEETQYFGPGTRLLVL.

The chain has TRBV20-1 and TRBJ2-1; TCRdb indicates TRBD2, and absent DNA this call remains unverified. The CDR3 runs 11 residues. Germline loops: CDR1 DFQATT, CDR2 SNEGSKA (reference sequence). CDR3: CSASGGGEQFF.

The chain is built from TRBV12-3 or TRBV12-4 and TRBJ2-1; TCRdb calls TRBD2, which cannot be checked without DNA. The CDR3 has 19 amino acids. The CDR3 spells CASSIPDLGTSFLRSEQFF.

The gene calls are TRBV20-1 and TRBJ2-1; TCRdb's D call, TRBD2, is unchecked because there is no DNA. This CDR3 comprises 15 residues. CDR1 is DFQATT and CDR2 is SNEGSKA in the germline V gene (reference sequence). The CDR3 loop is CSAPKLAGGPNEQFF.

The chain has TRBV18 and TRBJ2-7. The CDR3 has 14 residues. Per the germline V gene, CDR1 is KGHSH and CDR2 is LQKENI. CDR3 protein: CASSPQGLGYEQYF.

The CDR3 region is CASSGDRSSYNEQFF. V gene TRBV2 combines with J gene TRBJ2-1; TCRdb's D call, TRBD1, is unchecked because there is no DNA. The germline V gene encodes CDR1 SNHLY and CDR2 FYNNEI. The CDR3 consists of 15 residues.

J is TRBJ1-1 and V is TRBV19; TCRdb's assignment of TRBD1 cannot be checked, as there is no DNA. The CDR3 totals 15 residues. Germline V CDR1 and CDR2: LNHDA, SQIVND (reference sequence). The CDR3 loop is CASTPLDRGDTEAFF.

The CDR3 sequence: CASSLAGNNQPQHF. The chain joins TRBV7-9 to TRBJ1-5. CDR3 length equals 14 residues. Germline lookup yields CDR1 SEHNR and CDR2 FQNEAQ (reference sequence).

This chain uses TRBV20-1 with TRBJ2-7; TCRdb's D gene call, TRBD2, goes unchecked for lack of DNA. The CDR3 has 16 amino acids. The germline V gene has CDR1 DFQATT and CDR2 SNEGSKA (reference sequence). The CDR3 reads CSADWGPSGGSYEQYF.

V usage is TRBV12-3 or TRBV12-4 and J usage is TRBJ2-1; absent DNA, TCRdb's TRBD2 call cannot be checked. The CDR3 runs to 16 residues. CDR3 residues: CASRKGTSGAYNEQFF.

This chain connects TRBV4-2 to TRBJ2-7; the D call of TRBD2 rests on TCRdb alone, since no DNA is present to check it. The CDR3 consists of 15 residues. Germline V lookup: CDR1 LGHNA, CDR2 YNFKEQ. The CDR3 protein is CASSHATSGSYEQYF.

The rearrangement links TRBV5-4 to TRBJ2-3; the TRBD2 assignment by TCRdb is unverifiable without DNA. This CDR3 contains 15 residues. Germline CDR1 reads SGHNT; CDR2 reads YYREEE (reference sequence). This chain's CDR3 is CASSSGTPPADTQYF.

This chain uses TRBV9 with TRBJ2-7; TCRdb calls TRBD2, which cannot be checked without DNA. The CDR3 is 14 residues long. Germline V gene sequence: CDR1 SGDLS, CDR2 YYNGEE. CDR3 region: CASSARDSIYEQYF.

The chain has TRBV6-5 and TRBJ1-6; absent DNA, TCRdb's TRBD1 call cannot be checked. Germline loops: CDR1 MNHEY, CDR2 SVGAGI. CDR3 length equals 14 residues. CDR3 sequence: CASTWTGSGSPLHF.

V is TRBV29-1 and J is TRBJ2-3. The CDR3 length is 15 residues. Germline V gives CDR1 SQVTM, CDR2 ANQGSEA. The CDR3 sequence: CSVDVFQGITDTQYF.

This rearrangement joins TRBV29-1 to TRBJ2-7; TCRdb names TRBD2, which stays unverified in the absence of DNA. Germline lookup yields CDR1 SQVTM and CDR2 ANQGSEA. The CDR3 runs 14 residues. The CDR3 loop is CSVRGTSASYEQYF.

V gene TRBV20-1 combines with J gene TRBJ2-7; TCRdb lists TRBD1, though no DNA is available to test this call. From germline, CDR1 is DFQATT and CDR2 SNEGSKA (reference sequence). The CDR3 is made up of 18 amino acids. The chain's CDR3 is CSASGVDANRVGNYEQYF.

The chain employs TRBV6-1 and TRBJ2-3; the TRBD1 assignment by TCRdb is unverifiable without DNA. Germline values: CDR1 MNHNS, CDR2 SASEGT. The CDR3 is 15 amino acids. This CDR3 reads CASSTPRKGTDTQYF.

The chain carries TRBV19 and TRBJ1-2. This CDR3 contains 14 residues. Germline CDR1 reads LNHDA; CDR2 reads SQIVND (reference sequence). The CDR3 spells CASSVSAGNYGYTF.